The sequence of this T cell receptor (beta chain) was determined in a study of CD8+CD57+ T cells in acquired aplastic anemia. A note on this clonotype: As yet, its antigen is unknown. One end of the junction does not line up with germline, which may come from a read error.

TCR beta VDJ combinations and CDR3 sequences were profiled from genomic DNA. TCRdb fed the reads into MiXCR, producing one record per CDR3 protein. The data contain around 140,000 distinct CDR3 sequences, 40% to 45% of them singletons. Points from the study as a whole: There were some 27 CD8+ CDR3 sequences that occurred in both patients and controls. Between the patient and control groups, CD8+ Simpson's diversity did not differ significantly.

CDR1 is MNHEY and CDR2 is SVGEGT in the germline V gene. The CDR3 has 13 amino acids. This receptor was identified in a human donor in good health, serving as a control. This rearrangement joins TRBV6-2 or TRBV6-3 to TRBJ1-5; a possible D gene is TRBD1 (6 bases). What was sequenced was sorted CD4+, CD8+, or CD8+CD57+ T cells (not recorded which) from PBMCs. CDR3: CASIWTAQQPPHF. The CDR3 coding sequence is TGTGCCAGCATTTGGACAGCACAACAGCCCCCGCATTTT.